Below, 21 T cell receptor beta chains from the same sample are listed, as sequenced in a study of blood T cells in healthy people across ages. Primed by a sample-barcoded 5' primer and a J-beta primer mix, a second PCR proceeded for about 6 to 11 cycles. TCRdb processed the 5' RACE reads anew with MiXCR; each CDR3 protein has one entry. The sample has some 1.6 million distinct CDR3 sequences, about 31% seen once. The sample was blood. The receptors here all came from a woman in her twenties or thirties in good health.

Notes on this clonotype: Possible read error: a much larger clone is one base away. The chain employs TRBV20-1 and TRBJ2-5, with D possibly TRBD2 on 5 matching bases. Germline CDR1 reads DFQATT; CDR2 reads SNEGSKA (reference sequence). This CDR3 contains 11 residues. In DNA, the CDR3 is TGCAGTGGCGACTTGGGAGAGACCCGGTACTTC. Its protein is CSGDLGETRYF.

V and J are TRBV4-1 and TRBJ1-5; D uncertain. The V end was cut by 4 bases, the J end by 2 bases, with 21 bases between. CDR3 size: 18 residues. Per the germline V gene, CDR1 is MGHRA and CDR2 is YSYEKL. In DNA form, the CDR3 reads TGCGCCAGCAGCCGAGAGTGGGCATCAGGATCTGGCAATCAGCCCCAGCATTTT. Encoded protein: CASSREWASGSGNQPQHF.

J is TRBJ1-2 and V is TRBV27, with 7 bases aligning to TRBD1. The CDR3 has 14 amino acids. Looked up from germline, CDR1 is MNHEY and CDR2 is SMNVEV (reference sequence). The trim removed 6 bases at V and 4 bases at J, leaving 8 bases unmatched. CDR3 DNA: TGTGCCAGCAGACCACAGGGGAGTGGCTATGGCTACACCTTC. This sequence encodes CASRPQGSGYGYTF.

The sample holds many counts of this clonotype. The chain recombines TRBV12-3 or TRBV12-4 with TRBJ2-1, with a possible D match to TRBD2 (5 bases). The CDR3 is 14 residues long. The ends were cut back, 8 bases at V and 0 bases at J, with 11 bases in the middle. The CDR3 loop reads CASSNAGSYNEQFF. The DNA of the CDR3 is TGTGCCAGCTCAAATGCGGGCTCCTACAATGAGCAGTTCTTC.

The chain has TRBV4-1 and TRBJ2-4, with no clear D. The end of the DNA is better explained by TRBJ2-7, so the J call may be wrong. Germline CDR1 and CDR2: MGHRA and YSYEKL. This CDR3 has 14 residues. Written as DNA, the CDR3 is TGCGCCAGCAGCCAAGTAATCCGTCAATACGAGCAGTACTTC. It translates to CASSQVIRQYEQYF.

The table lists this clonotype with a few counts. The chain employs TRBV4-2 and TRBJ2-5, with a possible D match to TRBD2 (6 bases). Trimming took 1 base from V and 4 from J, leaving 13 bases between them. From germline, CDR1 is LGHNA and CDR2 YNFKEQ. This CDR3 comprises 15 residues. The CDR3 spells CASSQVGGWGETQYF. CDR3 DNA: TGTGCCAGCAGCCAAGTAGGAGGGTGGGGAGAGACCCAGTACTTC.

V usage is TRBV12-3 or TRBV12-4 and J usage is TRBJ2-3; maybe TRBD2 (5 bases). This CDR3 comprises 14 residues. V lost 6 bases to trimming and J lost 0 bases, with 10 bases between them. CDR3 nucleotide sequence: TGTGCCAGCAGACGACTAACGAGCACAGATACGCAGTATTTT. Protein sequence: CASRRLTSTDTQYF.

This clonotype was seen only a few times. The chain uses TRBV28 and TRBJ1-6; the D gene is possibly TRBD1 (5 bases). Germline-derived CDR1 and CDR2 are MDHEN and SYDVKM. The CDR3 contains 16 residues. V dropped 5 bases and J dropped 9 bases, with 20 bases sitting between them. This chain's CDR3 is CASSPDSGPIRSPLHF. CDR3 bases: TGTGCCAGCAGTCCCGACAGTGGTCCGATTCGTTCACCCCTCCACTTT.

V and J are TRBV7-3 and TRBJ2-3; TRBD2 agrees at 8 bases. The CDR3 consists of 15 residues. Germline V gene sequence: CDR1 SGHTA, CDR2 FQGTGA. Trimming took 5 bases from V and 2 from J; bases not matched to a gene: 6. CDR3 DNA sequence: TGTGCCAGCAGCCCTTTAGCGGGGTACACAGATACGCAGTATTTT. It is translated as CASSPLAGYTDTQYF.

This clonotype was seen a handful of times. CDR3 protein: CASRLAGSDTQYF. CDR3 DNA sequence: TGTGCCAGCAGACTAGCGGGGTCGGATACGCAGTATTTT. V is TRBV2 and J is TRBJ2-3; 10 nucleotides match TRBD2. The CDR3 length is 13 residues. J lost 6 bases, V lost 6 bases, and 3 bases had no gene match. Germline V gene lookup returns CDR1 SNHLY and CDR2 FYNNEI.

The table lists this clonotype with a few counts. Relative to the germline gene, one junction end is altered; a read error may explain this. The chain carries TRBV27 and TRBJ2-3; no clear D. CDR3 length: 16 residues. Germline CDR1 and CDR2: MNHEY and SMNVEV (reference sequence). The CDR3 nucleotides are TGTGCCAGCAGTTTCACTACGGTATCTGGCACGGATACGCAGTATTTT. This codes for CASSFTTVSGTDTQYF.

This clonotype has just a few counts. CDR3 bases: TGCGCCAGCAGCCAACGGGCCCTAAGAACCGTGGAGGCAGATACGCAGTATTTT. Translated, it gives CASSQRALRTVEADTQYF. The J gene is TRBJ2-3, the V gene TRBV4-1; TRBD2 is a possible D gene (5 bases). With 2 bases removed from V and 4 bases from J, the gap between germline ends came to 22 bases. The CDR3 consists of 18 residues. Germline V gene data show CDR1 as MGHRA and CDR2 as YSYEKL.

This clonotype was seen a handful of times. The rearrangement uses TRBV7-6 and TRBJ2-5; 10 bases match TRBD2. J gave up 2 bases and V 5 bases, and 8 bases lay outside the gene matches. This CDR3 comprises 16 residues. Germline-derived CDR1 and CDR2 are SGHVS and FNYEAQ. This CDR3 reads CASSPTTAGGQETQYF. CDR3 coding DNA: TGTGCCAGCAGCCCGACCACAGCGGGGGGGCAAGAGACCCAGTACTTC.

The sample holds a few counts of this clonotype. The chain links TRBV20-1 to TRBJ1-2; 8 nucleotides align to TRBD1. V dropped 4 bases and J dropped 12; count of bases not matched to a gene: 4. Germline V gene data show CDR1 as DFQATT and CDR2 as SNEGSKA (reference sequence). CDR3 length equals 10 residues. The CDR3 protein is CSAIGQGDTF. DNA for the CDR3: TGCAGTGCTATCGGACAGGGAGACACCTTC.

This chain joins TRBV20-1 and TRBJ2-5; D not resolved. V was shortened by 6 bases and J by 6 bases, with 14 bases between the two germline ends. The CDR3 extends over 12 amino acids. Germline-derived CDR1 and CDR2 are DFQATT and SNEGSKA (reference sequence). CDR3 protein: CSADLPGKTQYF. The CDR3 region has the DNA TGCAGTGCCGACCTTCCCGGAAAGACCCAGTACTTC.

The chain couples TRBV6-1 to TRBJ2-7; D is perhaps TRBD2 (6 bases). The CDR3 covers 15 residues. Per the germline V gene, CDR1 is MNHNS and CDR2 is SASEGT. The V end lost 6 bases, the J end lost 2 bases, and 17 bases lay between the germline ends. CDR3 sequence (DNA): TGTGCCAGCAGCCGAACCGGGACTCTGGCCTACGAGCAGTACTTC. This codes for CASSRTGTLAYEQYF.

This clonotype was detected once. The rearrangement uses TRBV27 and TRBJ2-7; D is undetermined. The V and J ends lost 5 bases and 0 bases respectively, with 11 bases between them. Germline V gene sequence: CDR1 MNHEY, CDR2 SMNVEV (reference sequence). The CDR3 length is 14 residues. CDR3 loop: CASSPARDSYEQYF. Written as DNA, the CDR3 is TGTGCCAGCAGTCCCGCCCGAGACTCCTACGAGCAGTACTTC.

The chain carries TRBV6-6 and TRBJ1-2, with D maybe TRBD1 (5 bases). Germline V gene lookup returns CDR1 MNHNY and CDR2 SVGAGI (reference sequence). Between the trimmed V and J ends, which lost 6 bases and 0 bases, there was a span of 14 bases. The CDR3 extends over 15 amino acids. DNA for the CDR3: TGTGCCAGCAGGGGGGGTCAGGACGCTAACTATGGCTACACCTTC. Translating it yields CASRGGQDANYGYTF.

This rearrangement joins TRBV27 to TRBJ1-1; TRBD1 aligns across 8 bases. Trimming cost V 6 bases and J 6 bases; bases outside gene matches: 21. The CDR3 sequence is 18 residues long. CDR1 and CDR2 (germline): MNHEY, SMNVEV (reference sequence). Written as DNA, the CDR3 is TGTGCCAGCAGACAATTTTCCGGGACAGGAATGGGTGTCTCTGAAGCTTTCTTT. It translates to CASRQFSGTGMGVSEAFF.

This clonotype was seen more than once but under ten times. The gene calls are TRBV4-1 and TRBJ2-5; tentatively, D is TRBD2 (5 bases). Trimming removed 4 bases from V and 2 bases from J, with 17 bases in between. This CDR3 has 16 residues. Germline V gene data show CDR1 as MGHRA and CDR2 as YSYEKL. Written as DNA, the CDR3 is TGCGCCAGCAGCCCCTTCTCGCTAGCCCAACAAGAGACCCAGTACTTC. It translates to CASSPFSLAQQETQYF.

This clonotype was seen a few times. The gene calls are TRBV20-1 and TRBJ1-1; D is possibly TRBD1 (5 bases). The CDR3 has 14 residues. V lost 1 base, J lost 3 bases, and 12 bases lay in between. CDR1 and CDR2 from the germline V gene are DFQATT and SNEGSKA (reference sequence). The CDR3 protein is CSARGPGIDTEAFF. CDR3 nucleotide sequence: TGCAGTGCTAGAGGACCAGGGATCGACACTGAAGCTTTCTTT.